Each of the 9 T cell receptor beta chains below was sequenced from the same sample in a study of cytomegalovirus exposure and HLA in healthy donors. Generated by immunoSEQ multiplex PCR, the TCRdb table keeps only in-frame clones and is missing some. The repertoire holds 150,000 to 200,000 clones, less than 90% seen once, with about a tenth in the top ten. Input material: PBMCs. The origin of the receptors is a man aged 25 to 45 in good health and CMV-seropositive.

This chain connects TRBV2 to TRBJ2-7; TRBD1 is a possible D gene (5 bases). The V gene's germline CDR1 is SNHLY and CDR2 FYNNEI. Trimming stripped 6 bases from V and 2 bases from J, with 14 bases between. There are 14 residues in the CDR3. CDR3 region: CASSRTRWTYEQYF. CDR3 nucleotides: TGTGCCAGCAGCCGGACACGCTGGACCTACGAGCAGTACTTC.

This rearrangement joins TRBV7-9 to TRBJ1-1, with D unclear. CDR3 length: 13 amino acids. Trimming left V 5 bases short and J 10 bases short, with 17 bases between. Per the germline V gene, CDR1 is SEHNR and CDR2 is FQNEAQ (reference sequence). CDR3 sequence: CASSPDADNGAFF. For the CDR3, the DNA is TGTGCCAGCAGCCCTGACGCGGATAATGGAGCTTTCTTT.

In this sample, this clone turned up once. The chain combines TRBV7-2 with TRBJ1-1, with 7 positions matching TRBD1. Germline V gene sequence: CDR1 SGHTA, CDR2 FQGNSA. V lost 5 bases to trimming and J lost 0 bases; unmatched junction nucleotides: 6. The CDR3 extends over 15 amino acids. Here the CDR3 reads CASSERTGLNTEAFF. DNA of the CDR3: TGTGCCAGCAGCGAGAGGACAGGCCTGAACACTGAAGCTTTCTTT.

V and J are TRBV5-6 and TRBJ2-7; 9 bases align to TRBD1. This CDR3 has 16 amino acids. Germline V gives CDR1 SGHDT, CDR2 YYEEEE. The junction had 6 bases not matched to a gene; V was cut back by 2 bases and J by 0 bases. CDR3 in DNA: TGTGCCAGCAGCTTTCTGACAGGGGGTAGCTCCTACGAGCAGTACTTC. Translating gives CASSFLTGGSSYEQYF.

The chain employs TRBV28 and TRBJ1-6; D gene ambiguous. Germline CDR1 is MDHEN and CDR2 is SYDVKM. The V and J ends lost 3 bases and 6 bases respectively, with 9 bases between them. The CDR3 is made up of 14 amino acids. CDR3 in DNA: TGTGCCAGCAGTTTGCAGGTTCTTAATTCACCCCTCCACTTT. Its protein is CASSLQVLNSPLHF.

This rearrangement joins TRBV13 to TRBJ2-1, with 8 bases aligning to TRBD2. The junction had 8 bases not matched to a gene; V was cut back by 5 bases and J by 14 bases. Germline assignment: CDR1 PRHDT and CDR2 FYEKMQ (reference sequence). The length of the CDR3 is 12 residues. This chain's CDR3 is CASSTSGTSKFF. DNA of the CDR3: TGTGCCAGCAGCACTTCCGGGACTAGTAAGTTCTTC.

The chain uses TRBV9 and TRBJ2-3, with 9 bases that match TRBD1. The CDR3 is 20 residues long. CDR1 SGDLS and CDR2 YYNGEE come from the germline V gene. V gave up 3 bases and J gave up 1 base; unmatched junction bases: 18. This CDR3 reads CASSAGTGRTPAGGTDTQYF. Written as DNA, the CDR3 is TGTGCCAGCAGCGCGGGGACAGGGCGTACTCCGGCTGGAGGCACAGATACGCAGTATTTT.

V and J are TRBV6-6 and TRBJ2-4, with 11 bases that match TRBD2. V was pared by 0 bases and J by 8 bases, with 3 bases of the junction left unmatched. Looked up from germline, CDR1 is MNHNY and CDR2 is SVGAGI (reference sequence). This CDR3 spans 15 amino acids. The CDR3 bases are TGTGCCAGCAGTTACTCGATAGCGGGGGGGGACATTCAGTACTTC. The encoded protein is CASSYSIAGGDIQYF.

The chain is built from TRBV4-2 and TRBJ2-7; 8 nucleotides align to TRBD1. V was clipped by 4 bases and J by 1 base; unmatched bases: 3. CDR1 is LGHNA and CDR2 is YNFKEQ in the germline V gene. The CDR3 spans 14 residues. CDR3 sequence (DNA): TGTGCCAGCAGCCTCGACAGGGGATCCTACGAGCAGTACTTC. It encodes CASSLDRGSYEQYF.